The source of this T cell receptor (beta chain) is a study of T cell responses to AZD1222 COVID-19 vaccine. Study in general: Timing groups of about 4 and about 12 weeks for second doses were pooled.

Sequenced by immunoSEQ multiplex PCR; TCRdb stores in-frame clones only, minus some. The sample consists of about 92,000 clones, around 90% of them appearing once. The length of the CDR3 is 15 amino acids, counting both ends. Germline-derived CDR1 and CDR2 are MDHEN and SYDVKM. Findings and limits, study-wide: The study found vaccine-associated CD4 TCRs spanning spike, dominant at 160-218 and 743-854. Increases in Spike-specific TCR breadth and depth were seen after two AZD1222 doses. Only a handful of AZD1222 recipients, more than 5 in all, had baseline seropositivity.

Turning to this clone: Antigen: not known. The DNA is left out, because the CDR3 cannot be placed on it with certainty; the CDR3 is given as TCRdb lists it.

This TCR came from an adult in good health. This chain joins TRBV28 and TRBJ1-1. The material was peripheral blood, obtained on day 0 of AZD1222 vaccination. CDR3: CASSSSGSWDTEAFF.